This T cell receptor (beta chain) comes out of a study of cytomegalovirus exposure and HLA in healthy donors. This clone was recorded a few times. Its specificity is unknown. The identical CDR3 is also encoded by other nucleotide sequences in the sample. Trimming took 0 bases from V and 6 from J; bases not matched to a gene: 4. Germline CDR1 and CDR2: SGDLS and YYNGEE. The CDR3 is made up of 14 amino acids. Researchers ran the PCR with 60 Vbeta and 13 Jbeta primers. Original data processing: Unique TCR beta chains numbered around 80 million in a later analysis, with approximately 10 million shared. The table came from immunoSEQ multiplex PCR; TCRdb's copy has only in-frame clones and leaves some out. The DNA was the basis for D and trimming; V, J and clone size are from that table. Among some 130,000 clones, less than 90% were seen once, and the ten largest hold 1.5% to 1.9%. Notes on the study in general: Available immune exposure information covered CMV serostatus only. Based on reports, TCR beta sequences accurately predicted HLA-A and HLA-B alleles for most subjects.

This TCR was recovered from a middle-aged man in good health and CMV-seronegative. This chain joins TRBV9 and TRBJ1-2; TRBD1 agrees at 8 bases. The specimen was PBMCs. CDR3 sequence: CASSVVGQGDGYTF. In DNA, the CDR3 is TGTGCCAGCAGCGTAGTAGGACAGGGAGATGGCTACACCTTC. Complete variable domain (other parts from reference TRBV9 and TRBJ1-2): DSGVTQTPKHLITATGQRVTLRCSPRSGDLSVYWYQQSLDQGLQFLIQYYNGEERAKGNILERFSAQQFPDLHSELNLSSLELGDSALYFCASSVVGQGDGYTFGSGTRLTVV.